The 18 T cell receptor beta chains below all came from one sample that was sequenced in a study of blood T cell repertoires in COVID-19. Clones were sequenced by immunoSEQ multiplex PCR, and TCRdb holds only the in-frame ones, with some missing. The table includes 450,000 to 500,000 clones, approximately 85% detected once. What was sequenced was peripheral blood. These receptors were collected from a human donor in a cohort sampled during active COVID-19.

The rearrangement joins TRBV27 to TRBJ2-7; perhaps TRBD2 as D (7 bases). The CDR3 is 14 residues long. Germline V gene data show CDR1 as MNHEY and CDR2 as SMNVEV (reference sequence). V shed 4 bases and J shed 5 bases, with 15 bases lying between them. DNA for the CDR3: TGTGCCAGCAGTTCGGGGAGGGGGAGGAACGAGCAGTACTTC. This codes for CASSSGRGRNEQYF.

This clone came up once. This sequence joins TRBV4-3 and TRBJ2-3, with 14 bases fitting TRBD2. V lost 0 bases and J lost 4; bases outside the gene matches: 6. Looked up from germline, CDR1 is LGHNA and CDR2 is YSLEER. The CDR3 runs 18 residues. The CDR3 bases are TGCGCCAGCAGCCAAGAAGGTGGGACTAGCGGGAGTCCAGATACGCAGTATTTT. Translation gives CASSQEGGTSGSPDTQYF.

J is TRBJ1-5 and V is TRBV19; 9 bases are shared with TRBD1. V was pared by 4 bases and J by 4 bases, with 8 bases of the junction left unmatched. CDR1 LNHDA and CDR2 SQIVND come from the germline V gene (reference sequence). This CDR3 comprises 16 residues. The CDR3, as DNA: TGTGCCAGTAGTACCCAGACAGGGGGACAAAATCAGCCCCAGCATTTT. Protein product: CASSTQTGGQNQPQHF.

This sequence joins TRBV7-2 and TRBJ1-2; D is uncertain. This CDR3 spans 14 amino acids. Germline lookup yields CDR1 SGHTA and CDR2 FQGNSA. Trimming removed 5 bases at V and 8 bases at J, with 18 bases between. Here the CDR3 DNA reads TGTGCCAGCAGCCTTGCGTTTAGCGGGCTCGGCTACACCTTC. It translates to CASSLAFSGLGYTF.

This clone was seen once. The rearrangement links TRBV7-8 to TRBJ1-1; D is unclear. The CDR3 loop spans 14 amino acids. Germline V gene data show CDR1 as SGHVS and CDR2 as FQNEAQ. V lost 5 bases and J lost 2, with 12 bases in between. The chain's CDR3 is CASSRATSNTEAFF. CDR3 in DNA: TGTGCCAGCAGCCGGGCCACATCTAACACTGAAGCTTTCTTT.

The rearrangement joins TRBV10-2 to TRBJ1-1; D is unresolved. The CDR3 spans 13 residues. V was pared by 2 bases and J by 1 base, with 5 bases between. CDR1 and CDR2 from the germline V gene are WSHSY and SAAADI. In nucleotides, the CDR3 is TGCGCCAGCAGTGAGGGCGGGAACACTGAAGCTTTCTTT. Amino acid sequence: CASSEGGNTEAFF.

This chain connects TRBV25-1 to TRBJ2-7; 10 positions agree with TRBD2. This CDR3 spans 14 amino acids. From germline, CDR1 is MGHDK and CDR2 SYGVNS. Trimming cost V 8 bases and J 2 bases; bases outside gene matches: 6. CDR3 bases: TGTGCCAGCTCCCGGACTAGCGGAGCCTACGAGCAGTACTTC. Its translation: CASSRTSGAYEQYF.

This rearrangement joins TRBV2 to TRBJ1-4, with D hard to call. CDR1 and CDR2 (germline): SNHLY, FYNNEI. The CDR3 spans 13 residues. Deletions cut 6 bases from V and 1 base from J, with 6 bases between. The CDR3 loop is CASRRGTNEKLFF. The CDR3 region has the DNA TGTGCCAGCAGGAGAGGAACTAATGAAAAACTGTTTTTT. Variable domain in full (rest from reference TRBV2 and TRBJ1-4): EPEVTQTPSHQVTQMGQEVILRCVPISNHLYFYWYRQILGQKVEFLVSFYNNEISEKSEIFDDQFSVERPDGSNFTLKIRSTKLEDSAMYFCASRRGTNEKLFFGSGTQLSVL.

This clone showed up just a few times. The rearrangement joins TRBV7-9 to TRBJ2-7, with D perhaps matching TRBD2 (6 bases). Germline values: CDR1 SEHNR, CDR2 FQNEAQ (reference sequence). This CDR3 spans 14 amino acids. V lost 4 bases to trimming and J lost 5 bases, with 15 bases between them. This CDR3 reads CASSWGLPSDEQYF. The CDR3 DNA follows: TGTGCCAGCAGCTGGGGACTCCCATCGGACGAGCAGTACTTC.

The chain is built from TRBV2 and TRBJ1-5; D is unresolved. The germline V gene has CDR1 SNHLY and CDR2 FYNNEI. The ends were cut back, 5 bases at V and 4 bases at J, with 9 bases in the middle. CDR3 length: 13 residues. DNA of the CDR3: TGTGCCAGCAGTAGAGGTGGAAATCAGCCCCAGCATTTT. It is translated as CASSRGGNQPQHF.

V and J are TRBV12-3 or TRBV12-4 and TRBJ1-1; D gene ambiguous. The CDR3 has 13 residues. V was shortened by 1 base and J by 3 bases, with 6 bases between the two germline ends. The CDR3 spells CASSLGVHTEAFF. The CDR3 bases are TGTGCCAGCAGTTTAGGCGTCCACACTGAAGCTTTCTTT.

V and J are TRBV5-6 and TRBJ2-1; TRBD1 matches at 7 bases. There are 16 residues in the CDR3. The ends lost 4 bases at V and 2 bases at J; junction bases unmatched: 9. Germline V gives CDR1 SGHDT, CDR2 YYEEEE. Here the CDR3 reads CASSTLDRAAYNEQFF. As DNA, the CDR3 is TGTGCCAGCAGCACCTTAGACAGGGCAGCCTACAATGAGCAGTTCTTC.

V gene TRBV29-1 combines with J gene TRBJ2-3, with 9 bases fitting TRBD2. In germline, CDR1 is SQVTM, CDR2 ANQGSEA. V shed 0 bases, J shed 6 bases, and the junction held 7 bases outside the gene matches. The CDR3 extends over 15 amino acids. The CDR3 DNA sequence: TGCAGCGTTGAAGAAACGCTAGCGGGACAGGATACGCAGTATTTT. Amino acids: CSVEETLAGQDTQYF.

The gene calls are TRBV4-1 and TRBJ2-2, with unresolved D. This CDR3 comprises 13 residues. V was shortened by 4 bases and J by 4 bases, with 7 bases between the two germline ends. Germline assignment: CDR1 MGHRA and CDR2 YSYEKL. The CDR3 region is CASSLAATGELFF. CDR3 DNA: TGCGCCAGCAGCCTTGCGGCCACCGGGGAGCTGTTTTTT.

The chain uses TRBV30 and TRBJ2-1; perhaps TRBD2 as D (5 bases). The CDR3 loop spans 13 amino acids. The germline V gene encodes CDR1 GTSNPN and CDR2 SVGIG (reference sequence). Trimming left V 4 bases short and J 5 bases short, with 12 bases between. Here the CDR3 reads CAWTPGSNNEQFF. CDR3 nucleotides: TGTGCCTGGACGCCGGGGTCTAACAATGAGCAGTTCTTC. Drawing the rest from reference TRBV30 and TRBJ2-1, the complete variable domain is SQTIHQWPATLVQPVGSPLSLECTVEGTSNPNLYWYRQAAGRGLQLLFYSVGIGQISSEVPQNLSASRPQDRQFILSSKKLLLSDSGFYLCAWTPGSNNEQFFGPGTRLTVL.

This chain connects TRBV4-1 to TRBJ2-1; 11 nucleotides match TRBD1. Germline assignment: CDR1 MGHRA and CDR2 YSYEKL. V was clipped by 4 bases and J by 9 bases; unmatched bases: 8. The CDR3 is made up of 15 amino acids. Written as DNA, the CDR3 is TGCGCCAGCAGCCCAGGACAGGGGGCTGATGCTGAGCAGTTCTTC. Its protein product is CASSPGQGADAEQFF.

V is TRBV6-6 and J is TRBJ2-1, with D tentatively TRBD1 (5 bases). The germline V and J ends were trimmed by 0 bases and 5 bases, with 8 bases remaining between them. The CDR3 length is 14 residues. Germline CDR1 is MNHNY and CDR2 is SVGAGI (reference sequence). The CDR3 nucleotides are TGTGCCAGCAGTTACTCGGCCAGGGACAATGAGCAGTTCTTC. Translated: CASSYSARDNEQFF.

The J gene is TRBJ2-1, the V gene TRBV6-5; 8 bases line up with TRBD1. The V gene end was trimmed by 9 bases and the J gene end by 4 bases; junction bases not matched to a gene: 11. There are 15 residues in the CDR3. Germline CDR1 and CDR2: MNHEY and SVGAGI. This CDR3 reads CASSAQGAGYNEQFF. In nucleotides, the CDR3 is TGTGCCAGTTCGGCCCAGGGGGCGGGATACAATGAGCAGTTCTTC.